Listed below are T cell receptor beta chains from one sample, sequenced in a study of cytomegalovirus exposure and HLA in healthy donors. The protocol was immunoSEQ multiplex PCR, while the TCRdb copy is restricted to in-frame clones and leaves out a portion. Counted here are approximately 59,000 clones, 90% to 95% occurring once; the ten biggest clones make up 5.3%. The sequencing input was PBMCs. These receptors were collected from a man between 18 and 35 years old in good health and CMV-seropositive. CDR3s include the opening cysteine and the closing phenylalanine or tryptophan. Each record gives: J gene, V gene, clone size, D gene, CDR3 protein, CDR3 DNA. A D gene is named only where the DNA matches it firmly. The size of a clone is reported for some rows only, either as once, few or many, or as a class for expanded clones.

>TRBJ2-3|TRBV6-5|.|.
CASSIGSTDTQYF
TGTGCCAGCAGTATCGGTAGCACAGATACGCAGTATTTT
>TRBJ2-1|TRBV7-2|.|.
CASSSQGSRDEQFF
TGTGCCAGCAGCTCCCAGGGGTCTCGGGATGAGCAGTTCTTC
>TRBJ2-5|TRBV5-1|.|.
CASRTGQLQETQYF
TGCGCCAGCAGGACCGGACAGTTGCAAGAGACCCAGTACTTC
>TRBJ2-3|TRBV5-1|once|TRBD2
CASSRAGISTDTQYF
TGCGCCAGCAGCCGAGCGGGGATTAGCACAGATACGCAGTATTTT
>TRBJ1-2|TRBV9|.|TRBD1
CASSVGDRVNGYTF
TGTGCCAGCAGCGTCGGGGACAGGGTTAATGGCTACACCTTC
>TRBJ1-1|TRBV9|.|.
CASSVEGQGNTEAFF
TGTGCCAGCAGCGTAGAGGGACAAGGGAACACTGAAGCTTTCTTT
>TRBJ2-7|TRBV2|.|.
CASSGGPPEVYEQYF
TGTGCCAGCAGTGGAGGCCCCCCAGAGGTTTACGAGCAGTACTTC
>TRBJ2-5|TRBV27|.|.
CASSLLPRDYQETQYF
TGTGCCAGCAGTTTATTACCGCGGGATTACCAAGAGACCCAGTACTTC
>TRBJ2-5|TRBV10-1|once|.
CASSEELRGTQYF
TGCGCCAGCAGTGAGGAACTCCGAGGGACCCAGTACTTC
>TRBJ2-5|TRBV7-6|.|.
CASSSLGQGISQETQYF
TGTGCCAGCAGCTCGTTGGGGCAGGGGATTTCGCAAGAGACCCAGTACTTC
>TRBJ2-3|TRBV30|once|.
CALLAGTDTQYF
TGTGCCTTGCTAGCCGGCACAGATACGCAGTATTTT
>TRBJ2-1|TRBV6-1|.|.
CASSETGPPLQFF
TGTGCCAGCAGTGAAACAGGGCCACCGTTGCAGTTCTTC
>TRBJ1-3|TRBV6-1|once|.
CASSEALGLGGNTIYF
TGTGCCAGCAGTGAAGCTCTGGGGCTAGGTGGAAACACCATATATTTT
>TRBJ2-7|TRBV7-2|.|.
CASSLDGTYEQYF
TGTGCCAGCAGCTTAGACGGTACCTACGAGCAGTACTTC
>TRBJ2-2|TRBV29-1|.|TRBD1
CSVGGGTGGTGELFF
TGCAGCGTTGGGGGAGGGACAGGGGGAACCGGGGAGCTGTTTTTT
>TRBJ2-7|TRBV5-1|.|TRBD2
CASSLDPLAGGPNSYEQYF
TGCGCCAGCAGCTTGGATCCGCTAGCGGGAGGGCCTAACTCCTACGAGCAGTACTTC
>TRBJ1-3|TRBV9|.|.
CASSVVASTSGNTIYF
TGTGCCAGCAGCGTAGTCGCGTCTACCTCTGGAAACACCATATATTTT
>TRBJ2-7|TRBV7-9|.|.
CASKGSDLTYEQYF
TGTGCCAGCAAGGGGTCGGATTTAACCTACGAGCAGTACTTC
>TRBJ1-5|TRBV30|.|TRBD1
CAWSGGTENNQPQHF
TGTGCCTGGAGTGGAGGGACAGAAAACAATCAGCCCCAGCATTTT
>TRBJ1-2|TRBV25-1|.|TRBD1
CASSTRTGAYGYTF
TGTGCCAGCAGTACACGGACAGGGGCCTATGGCTACACCTTC
>TRBJ1-5|TRBV29-1|.|TRBD1
CSVEAPLSHETGGYEPQHF
TGCAGCGTTGAAGCCCCTCTATCCCACGAGACAGGGGGTTACGAGCCCCAGCATTTT
>TRBJ2-2|TRBV28|.|.
CASSLLAGELFF
TGTGCCAGCAGTTTACTAGCCGGGGAGCTGTTTTTT
>TRBJ2-3|TRBV25-1|once|TRBD2
CASSDLGGTLGDTQYF
TGTGCCAGCAGTGATCTGGGGGGGACCCTCGGAGATACGCAGTATTTT
>TRBJ1-4|TRBV29-1|once|.
CSVETGLYSEKLFF
TGCAGCGTTGAAACAGGGCTGTACAGTGAAAAACTGTTTTTT
>TRBJ1-3|TRBV6-5|.|.
CASRPPTGSGNTIYF
TGTGCCAGCAGACCTCCGACAGGCTCTGGAAACACCATATATTTT
>TRBJ2-3|TRBV5-1|once|TRBD2
CASSLSSGSPDTQYF
TGCGCCAGCAGCTTGAGTAGCGGGAGTCCAGATACGCAGTATTTT
>TRBJ2-1|TRBV4-1|.|.
CASSQDWQDSYNEQFF
TGCGCCAGCAGCCAAGATTGGCAGGACTCCTACAATGAGCAGTTCTTC
>TRBJ2-1|TRBV5-6|.|.
CASSIQWAKEQFF
TGTGCCAGCAGCATACAGTGGGCGAAGGAGCAGTTCTTC